Shown below are 2 T cell receptor beta chains from a single sample sequenced in a study of cytomegalovirus exposure and HLA in healthy donors. PCR used 60 Vbeta primers and 13 Jbeta primers. Here immunoSEQ multiplex PCR was the method, and the copy in TCRdb shows in-frame clones only, minus some. Its clone listing holds approximately 190,000 clones. What was sequenced was PBMCs. The receptors stem from a man younger than 40 in good health and CMV-seronegative.

The chain is built from TRBV2 and TRBJ1-3; 8 bases align to TRBD1. The CDR3 extends over 15 amino acids. After removal of 5 bases from V and 0 bases from J, the junction contained 3 bases not matched to a gene. From germline, CDR1 is SNHLY and CDR2 FYNNEI. The CDR3 coding sequence is TGTGCCAGCAGTCGGGGACAGGCCTCTGGAAACACCATATATTTT. Amino acid sequence: CASSRGQASGNTIYF. Supplemented by reference TRBV2 and TRBJ1-3, the full variable domain reads EPEVTQTPSHQVTQMGQEVILRCVPISNHLYFYWYRQILGQKVEFLVSFYNNEISEKSEIFDDQFSVERPDGSNFTLKIRSTKLEDSAMYFCASSRGQASGNTIYFGEGSWLTVV.

The chain employs TRBV7-9 and TRBJ2-7; D is undetermined. Germline assignment: CDR1 SEHNR and CDR2 FQNEAQ (reference sequence). The CDR3 extends over 15 amino acids. The V end was cut by 1 base, the J end by 0 bases, with 10 bases between. CDR3: CASSLDSLSSYEQYF. The CDR3 DNA reads TGTGCCAGCAGCTTAGACTCGCTCTCCTCCTACGAGCAGTACTTC.